Sequencing of this T cell receptor beta chain was carried out in a study of blood T cell repertoires in COVID-19. Background on the study: Samples taken during acute and convalescent COVID-19 were collected in the United States, Italy and Spain. The analysed material was cDNA or gDNA that came from T cells, B-cell-depleted T cells, or PBMCs.

Original methodology: Amplification of reference gene primers provided the estimated nucleated cell counts. The protocol was immunoSEQ multiplex PCR, while the TCRdb copy is restricted to in-frame clones and leaves out a portion. The V and J calls and clone size come from that table; D and trimming were worked out from the DNA. This table has more than 95,000 clones, around 90% appearing once. V shed 2 bases and J shed 11 bases, with 12 bases lying between them. Germline V gives CDR1 SQVTM, CDR2 ANQGSEA. CDR3 length: 11 amino acids. The chain uses TRBV29-1 and TRBJ1-1, with a tentative D call TRBD1 (5 bases). Sequenced sample: peripheral blood. The source is a human donor in a cohort sampled during active COVID-19. DNA for the CDR3: TGCAGCGTTGAATATTCAGGGAGGGCTTTCTTT. The encoded protein is CSVEYSGRAFF. Full variable domain (rest looked up from reference TRBV29-1 and TRBJ1-1): SAVISQKPSRDICQRGTSLTIQCQVDSQVTMMFWYRQQPGQSLTLIATANQGSEATYESGFVIDKFPISRPNLTFSTLTVSNMSPEDSSIYLCSVEYSGRAFFGQGTRLTVV.